Listed here are 16 T cell receptor beta chains from one sample, sequenced in a study of CD8+CD57+ T cells in acquired aplastic anemia. The template for TCR beta VDJ and CDR3 sequence profiling was genomic DNA. TCRdb analysed the reads with MiXCR anew, one entry per CDR3 protein. This sample has approximately 160,000 distinct CDR3 sequences; less than 60% occur once, and the top ten carry 3.2%. Patients sequenced had flow cytometry evidence of CD8+CD57+ cell expansion. The sequencing input was sorted CD4+, CD8+, or CD8+CD57+ T cells (not recorded which) from PBMCs. The source of these receptors is a human donor with aplastic anemia.

This clonotype was observed a handful of times. The chain employs TRBV20-1 and TRBJ2-5; 11 nucleotides agree with TRBD2. With 2 bases clipped from V and 5 bases from J, the junction kept 10 bases outside the gene matches. In germline, CDR1 is DFQATT, CDR2 SNEGSKA (reference sequence). This CDR3 has 16 amino acids. In nucleotides, the CDR3 is TGCAGTGCTAGATCCGCGCCTAGCGGGGGGCTGGAGACCCAGTACTTC. Protein product: CSARSAPSGGLETQYF.

This clonotype has a handful of counts. The chain couples TRBV7-2 to TRBJ2-1; 11 nucleotides agree with TRBD2. There are 19 residues in the CDR3. Per germline, CDR1 SGHTA and CDR2 FQGNSA. J was trimmed by 2 bases and V by 5 bases; bases with no gene match: 14. The chain's CDR3 is CASSQGSLSGRAAYNEQFF. In DNA form, the CDR3 reads TGTGCCAGCAGCCAAGGGTCCCTTAGCGGGAGGGCCGCCTACAATGAGCAGTTCTTC.

The chain employs TRBV2 and TRBJ1-6; D might be TRBD1 (6 bases). V was cut by 4 bases and J by 6 bases, with 10 bases left in between. The germline gives CDR1 SNHLY, CDR2 FYNNEI. This CDR3 region has 14 residues. The CDR3 sequence is CASSVEQGNSPLHF. CDR3 nucleotides: TGTGCCAGCAGTGTGGAACAGGGTAATTCACCCCTCCACTTT.

This clonotype was seen a few times. The V gene is TRBV6-1, the J gene TRBJ1-1; a weak D match, TRBD1 (6 bases). This CDR3 spans 13 amino acids. V dropped 4 bases and J dropped 4 bases, with 10 bases sitting between them. Germline CDR1 reads MNHNS; CDR2 reads SASEGT. CDR3 sequence (DNA): TGTGCCAGCAGTGCCCAGGGGACCACTGAAGCTTTCTTT. It specifies CASSAQGTTEAFF.

With respect to this clonotype: A junction end diverges from the germline sequence, so it may reflect a read error. The chain has TRBV6-2 or TRBV6-3 and TRBJ2-1, with 10 bases fitting TRBD1. The CDR3 is 19 residues long. Germline CDR1 is MNHEY and CDR2 is SVGEGT. CDR3 protein: CACSYSPWTGGSSYNEQFF. The CDR3 nucleotides are TGTGCCTGCAGTTACTCTCCCTGGACAGGGGGGAGCTCCTACAATGAGCAGTTCTTC.

The chain links TRBV9 to TRBJ1-2; 9 bases line up with TRBD1. The trim removed 4 bases at V and 5 bases at J, leaving 9 bases unmatched. Germline lookup yields CDR1 SGDLS and CDR2 YYNGEE. The CDR3 sequence is 15 residues long. CDR3 DNA: TGTGCCAGCAGCCCCGGTGGGGACAGGGAATATGGCTACACCTTC. This translates into CASSPGGDREYGYTF.

As for this clonotype: It may be a read error: a sequence one base away is much more abundant. The CDR3 does not close with the conserved phenylalanine or tryptophan, likely indicating a read error. The V gene is TRBV5-1, the J gene TRBJ1-2; TRBD1 aligns across 10 bases. Germline trimming cut 2 bases from V and 5 bases from J; bases unmatched to any gene: 3. The CDR3 length is 14 residues. Looked up from germline, CDR1 is SGHRS and CDR2 is YFSETQ. The CDR3 DNA follows: TGCGCCAGCAGCTTAGAGGGACAGGGGTATGGCTACACCATC. Its protein product is CASSLEGQGYGYTI.

The chain recombines TRBV6-2 or TRBV6-3 with TRBJ2-7; no clear D. V lost 6 bases and J lost 6, with 9 bases in between. This CDR3 region has 11 residues. Germline assignment: CDR1 MNHEY and CDR2 SVGEGT. In nucleotides, the CDR3 is TGTGCCAGCAGCCCCCGTTCCGAGCAGTACGTC. Its protein product is CASSPRSEQYV.

This clonotype has ten or more counts. A much larger clone is a single base away; this may be a read error. The chain uses TRBV2 and TRBJ1-1; D not resolved. The CDR3 is 15 residues long. The ends were cut back, 2 bases at V and 3 bases at J, with 13 bases in the middle. Germline CDR1 is SNHLY and CDR2 is FYNNEI. The CDR3 sequence: CASSERWSDYTEAFF. In DNA form, the CDR3 reads TGTGCCAGCAGTGAAAGATGGTCAGACTACACTGAAGCTTTCTTT.

The V call is TRBV7-2, the J call TRBJ1-2, with D hard to call. Germline CDR1 SGHTA, CDR2 FQGNSA. The CDR3 extends over 11 amino acids. V shed 6 bases and J shed 8 bases, with 10 bases lying between them. CDR3 amino acids: CASSPATGYTF. CDR3 in DNA: TGTGCCAGCAGTCCGGCGACCGGCTACACCTTC.

This clonotype was found once. J is TRBJ1-5 and V is TRBV15; 8 bases map to TRBD1. Germline V gene sequence: CDR1 LNHNV, CDR2 YYDKDF (reference sequence). CDR3 length: 15 amino acids. Trimming removed 0 bases from V and 5 bases from J; junction bases left unmatched: 3. The CDR3 is CATSRDRQGHQPQHF. In DNA form, the CDR3 reads TGTGCCACCAGCAGAGATAGACAGGGGCATCAGCCCCAGCATTTT.

This clonotype was seen at least ten times. The CDR3 DNA reads as TGTGCCAGTAGTATAGTGTCTCAGCACAGAGATAACTATGGCTACACCTTC. It codes for CASSIVSQHRDNYGYTF. V gene TRBV19 combines with J gene TRBJ1-2; D call uncertain. The V end lost 1 base, the J end lost 1 base, and 16 bases lay between the germline ends. Germline loops: CDR1 LNHDA, CDR2 SQIVND (reference sequence). The CDR3 is made up of 17 amino acids.

The gene calls are TRBV6-2 or TRBV6-3 and TRBJ2-7; 7 bases fit TRBD2. Germline CDR1 and CDR2: MNHEY and SVGEGT. Losses at the gene ends were 2 bases for V and 0 bases for J; bases not matched to a gene: 13. The CDR3 has 18 residues. CDR3 region: CASSYKATSLPNSYEQYF. The CDR3 DNA is TGTGCCAGCAGTTACAAGGCGACTAGCTTGCCGAACTCCTACGAGCAGTACTTC.

A few counts support this clonotype. The chain has TRBV5-1 and TRBJ2-7; a weak D match, TRBD2 (7 bases). The germline V gene has CDR1 SGHRS and CDR2 YFSETQ. The CDR3 runs to 15 residues. V dropped 0 bases and J dropped 0 bases, with 10 bases sitting between them. CDR3: CASSLGGGGSYEQYV. The CDR3 DNA reads as TGCGCCAGCAGCTTGGGCGGGGGCGGCTCCTACGAGCAGTACGTC.

The chain recombines TRBV19 with TRBJ2-5; 8 positions agree with TRBD1. CDR1 is LNHDA, CDR2 SQIVND, per germline (reference sequence). This CDR3 has 15 residues. The V gene end was trimmed by 4 bases and the J gene end by 5 bases; junction bases not matched to a gene: 9. The CDR3 DNA is TGTGCCAGTAGTACAACAGGGGGATGGAAGGAGACCCAGTACTTC. This sequence encodes CASSTTGGWKETQYF.

This clonotype occurred a few times. Possible read error: a much larger clone is one base away. This chain connects TRBV6-1 to TRBJ1-6; D not resolved. V lost 8 bases and J 5 bases, leaving 13 bases between the germline ends. The CDR3 runs 14 residues. The germline V gene encodes CDR1 MNHNS and CDR2 SASEGT. Written as DNA, the CDR3 is TGTGCCAGCGCCCCTTTGAGTAATAATTCACCCCTCCACTTT. Its translation: CASAPLSNNSPLHF.